This T cell receptor beta chain is drawn from a study of shared clonotypes between healthy human individuals. Findings of the study overall: Naive subsets, compared against memory subsets, generally had larger estimated richness values.

Sequencing was performed with immunoSEQ multiplex PCR; in TCRdb, only in-frame clones are kept and a portion is missing. Of more than 1.2 million clones listed, approximately 98.5% are singletons. Germline values: CDR1 MRHNA, CDR2 SNTAGT. The V and J ends lost 2 bases and 0 bases, in that order; junction bases with no gene match: 7. This CDR3 comprises 17 residues. Details on this clone: What it recognizes is unknown.

The clonotype was recovered from a man younger than 40 in good health. The V and J genes are TRBV6-4 and TRBJ1-1, with 9 bases lining up with TRBD1. Material for sequencing was naive CD4+ T cells sorted from blood. Noted subset: CD45RA+ positively selected. In DNA form, the CDR3 reads TGTGCCAGCAGTGACGGGGACAGGGCCGAATTGAACACTGAAGCTTTCTTT. This sequence encodes CASSDGDRAELNTEAFF.